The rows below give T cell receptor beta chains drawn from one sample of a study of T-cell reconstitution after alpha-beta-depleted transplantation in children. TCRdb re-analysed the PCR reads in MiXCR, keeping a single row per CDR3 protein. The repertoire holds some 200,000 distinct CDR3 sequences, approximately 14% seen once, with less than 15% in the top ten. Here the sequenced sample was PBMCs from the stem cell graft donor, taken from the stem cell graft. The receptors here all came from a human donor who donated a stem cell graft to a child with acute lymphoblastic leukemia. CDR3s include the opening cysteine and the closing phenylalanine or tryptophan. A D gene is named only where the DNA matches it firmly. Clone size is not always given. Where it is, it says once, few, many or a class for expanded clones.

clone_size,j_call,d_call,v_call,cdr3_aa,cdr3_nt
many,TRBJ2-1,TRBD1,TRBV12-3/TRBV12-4,CASSLSGTGGYNEQFF,TGTGCCAGCAGCCTTTCCGGGACAGGGGGTTACAATGAGCAGTTCTTC
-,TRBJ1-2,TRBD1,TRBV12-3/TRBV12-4,CASSKREQGNYGYTF,TGTGCCAGCAGTAAAAGGGAACAGGGGAACTATGGCTACACCTTC
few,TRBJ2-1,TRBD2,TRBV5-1,CASTTSSGGKVNEQFF,TGCGCCAGCACAACCTCTAGCGGGGGAAAGGTAAATGAGCAGTTCTTC
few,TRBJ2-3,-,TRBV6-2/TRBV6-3,CASSLLGRSGTDTQYF,TGTGCCAGCAGTTTACTCGGCCGCTCTGGCACAGATACGCAGTATTTT
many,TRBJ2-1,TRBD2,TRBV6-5,CASSYSSGLADNNEQFF,TGTGCCAGCAGTTACTCGAGTGGTCTAGCGGATAACAATGAGCAGTTCTTC
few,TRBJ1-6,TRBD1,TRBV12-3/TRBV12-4,CASSGQAASHSPLHF,TGTGCCAGCAGCGGACAGGCGGCTTCTCATTCACCCCTCCACTTT
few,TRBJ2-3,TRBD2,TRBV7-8,CASSLRGRSGSITDTQYF,TGTGCCAGCAGCTTAAGGGGTCGGAGCGGGAGTATCACAGATACGCAGTATTTT
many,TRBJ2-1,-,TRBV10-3,CAISRSQGGNEQFF,TGTGCCATCAGCCGGTCGCAGGGGGGGAATGAGCAGTTCTTC
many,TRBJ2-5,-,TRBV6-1,CASRPGDRLYQETQYF,TGTGCCAGCCGTCCTGGGGACCGATTATACCAAGAGACCCAGTACTTC
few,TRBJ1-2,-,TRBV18,CASSPPDGRGYGYTF,TGTGCCAGCTCACCACCGGACGGGAGGGGCTATGGCTACACCTTC
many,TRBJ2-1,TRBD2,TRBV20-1,CSAQTSGRAFNNEQFF,TGCAGTGCGCAGACTAGCGGGAGGGCCTTCAACAATGAGCAGTTCTTC
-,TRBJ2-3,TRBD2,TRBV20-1,CSAGTTYTDTQYF,TGCAGTGCCGGGACTACCTACACAGATACGCAGTATTTT
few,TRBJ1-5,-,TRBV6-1,CASRSGTAFNQPQHF,TGTGCCAGCAGAAGCGGGACGGCCTTCAATCAGCCCCAGCATTTT
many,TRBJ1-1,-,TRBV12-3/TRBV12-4,CASTGSGGDTEAFF,TGTGCCAGCACCGGTTCCGGGGGGGACACTGAAGCTTTCTTT
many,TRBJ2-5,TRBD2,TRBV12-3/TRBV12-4,CASSPPSGETQETQYF,TGTGCCAGCAGCCCTCCTAGCGGAGAGACCCAAGAGACCCAGTACTTC
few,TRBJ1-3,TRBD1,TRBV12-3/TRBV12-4,CASSLTQRGPSRGNTIYF,TGTGCCAGCAGTTTAACGCAAAGGGGGCCTTCGAGGGGAAACACCATATATTTT
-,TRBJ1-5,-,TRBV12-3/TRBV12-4,CASSSGRDHQPQHF,TGTGCCAGCAGTTCGGGGCGCGATCATCAGCCCCAGCATTTT
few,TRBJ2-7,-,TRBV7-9,CASSRTMNPSDEQYF,TGTGCCAGCAGTCGAACCATGAATCCTAGTGACGAGCAGTACTTC
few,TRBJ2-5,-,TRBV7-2,CASVSLRVNRETQYF,TGTGCCAGCGTTAGCCTACGGGTTAATAGGGAGACCCAGTACTTC
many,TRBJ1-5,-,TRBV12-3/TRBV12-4,CASSSHYNPNQPQHF,TGTGCCAGCAGTTCCCACTACAACCCCAATCAGCCCCAGCATTTT
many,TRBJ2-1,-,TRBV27,CASSGVHQRPSYNEQFF,TGTGCCAGCAGTGGGGTGCATCAACGGCCTTCCTACAATGAGCAGTTCTTC
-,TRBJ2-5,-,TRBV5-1,CASSLDPGSPTQYF,TGCGCCAGCAGCTTGGACCCGGGGTCGCCTACCCAGTACTTC
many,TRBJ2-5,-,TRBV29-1,CSVEARGTSQETQYF,TGCAGCGTTGAAGCCAGGGGTACCTCACAAGAGACCCAGTACTTC
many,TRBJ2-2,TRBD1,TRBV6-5,CASSSRGSGSGELFF,TGTGCCAGCAGTTCCAGGGGGAGTGGGTCTGGGGAGCTGTTTTTT
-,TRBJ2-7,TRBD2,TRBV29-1,CSVKLGLVSEQYF,TGCAGCGTGAAGCTTGGACTAGTATCTGAGCAGTACTTC
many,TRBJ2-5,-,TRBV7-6,CASSLSNFASQETQYF,TGTGCCAGCAGCTTATCGAACTTCGCGTCCCAAGAGACCCAGTACTTC
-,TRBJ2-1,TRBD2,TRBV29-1,CSVIAGGNEQFF,TGCAGCGTAATAGCGGGAGGCAATGAGCAGTTCTTC